This T cell receptor beta chain appears in the sequencing data of a study of blood T cell repertoires in COVID-19. Study-wide background: Some COVID-19 samples were acute and others convalescent; all came from the United States, Italy and Spain. In each case, the material was cDNA or gDNA derived from T cells, B-cell-depleted T cells, or PBMCs.

The CDR3 extends over 13 amino acids. Germline V gene lookup returns CDR1 MDHEN and CDR2 SYDVKM. V lost 5 bases to trimming and J lost 2 bases; unmatched junction nucleotides: 2. In the authors' methods: Amplification of reference gene primers was used by the study to estimate nucleated cell counts. Produced via immunoSEQ multiplex PCR; TCRdb's table is partial and in-frame only. V, J and clone size were drawn from that table, and D and trimming were deduced from the DNA. Of about 260,000 clones listed, just under 90% are singletons. The receptor was derived from a woman in her 30s with acute COVID-19. Sequencing was done on a sample of PBMCs or T cells enriched from blood (not recorded which). The chain links TRBV28 to TRBJ2-7, with 8 bases that match TRBD2. This chain's CDR3 is CASSRTSTYEQYF. The CDR3 DNA sequence: TGTGCCAGCAGTCGGACTAGCACCTACGAGCAGTACTTC.